This TCR beta chain was profiled in a study of T cell responses to AZD1222 COVID-19 vaccine. Study overall: Pooled samples include second doses given at about 4 or 12 weeks. General study points: CD4 TCRs associated with vaccination spanned spike, dominating at 160-218 and 743-854. Among the donors, most were white British and more were female, and clonal diversity was possibly underestimated.

This clone was recorded once. The antigen is not known. The CDR3 runs to 14 residues. Germline V lookup: CDR1 MNHEY, CDR2 SVGAGI. Trimming removed 6 bases from V and 7 bases from J; junction bases left unmatched: 10. Repertoires were generated with immunoSEQ multiplex PCR, while TCRdb's copy carries only in-frame clones and drops some. Of fewer than 120,000 clones in the sample, around 82% are singletons; the top ten hold about 4.6%. Sample: peripheral blood, taken on day 0 of AZD1222 vaccination. The rearrangement links TRBV6-5 to TRBJ2-7, with 9 positions matching TRBD1. The sequence was obtained from an adult in good health. CDR3 in DNA: TGTGCCAGCAGCCGACAGGGGGGGATGAAGGAGCAGTACTTC. It specifies CASSRQGGMKEQYF.